Below are 4 T cell receptor beta chains sequenced from a single sample in a study of post-analysis software for immune sequencing data. Findings of the study overall: In patients, TRBV5-6, TRBV5-1 and TRBV20-1 belonged to 4 or 5 TRBV segments found more frequently than in controls.

Every TCR beta cDNA library bore unique molecular identifiers. TCRdb re-analysed the PCR reads in MiXCR, keeping a single row per CDR3 protein. This sample has roughly 600,000 distinct CDR3 sequences, with roughly 45% found just once. No antigen is known for these receptors. The sequencing sample was made of blood. All receptors derive from a girl aged 5-17 years with multiple sclerosis.

The CDR3 region has the DNA TGTGCCAGCAGCTTAGCGGGGACTAGCGGGGGCCTCACAGATACGCAGTATTTT. Residues: CASSLAGTSGGLTDTQYF. The chain recombines TRBV7-2 with TRBJ2-3; 14 bases agree with TRBD2. CDR1 is SGHTA, CDR2 FQGNSA, per germline. The junction had 4 bases not matched to a gene; V was cut back by 0 bases and J by 2 bases. CDR3 length equals 18 residues.

V gene TRBV20-1 combines with J gene TRBJ2-1; D gene uncertain. V gave up 6 bases and J gave up 4 bases, with 19 bases separating them. Germline lookup yields CDR1 DFQATT and CDR2 SNEGSKA (reference sequence). This CDR3 is 15 amino acids long. The CDR3 reads CSAVDSKGPYNEQFF. Here the CDR3 DNA reads TGCAGTGCCGTCGACTCAAAAGGGCCGTACAATGAGCAGTTCTTC.

V usage is TRBV5-1 and J usage is TRBJ2-7, with D possibly called TRBD1 or TRBD2 (5 bases each). V gave up 2 bases and J gave up 4 bases, with 16 bases separating them. CDR1 is SGHRS and CDR2 is YFSETQ in the germline V gene. This CDR3 has 15 amino acids. Written as DNA, the CDR3 is TGCGCCAGCAGCTTCACTCCCGGGACGCTATACGAGCAGTACTTC. Its protein product is CASSFTPGTLYEQYF.

The V call is TRBV20-1, the J call TRBJ2-7, with D possibly being TRBD1 (6 bases). The CDR3 length is 12 residues. Between the trimmed V and J ends, which lost 3 bases and 3 bases, there was a span of 9 bases. The germline CDR1 and CDR2 sequences are DFQATT and SNEGSKA (reference sequence). CDR3 in DNA: TGCAGTGCTAGGGGGGCGCTCTACGAGCAGTACTTC. This translates into CSARGALYEQYF.